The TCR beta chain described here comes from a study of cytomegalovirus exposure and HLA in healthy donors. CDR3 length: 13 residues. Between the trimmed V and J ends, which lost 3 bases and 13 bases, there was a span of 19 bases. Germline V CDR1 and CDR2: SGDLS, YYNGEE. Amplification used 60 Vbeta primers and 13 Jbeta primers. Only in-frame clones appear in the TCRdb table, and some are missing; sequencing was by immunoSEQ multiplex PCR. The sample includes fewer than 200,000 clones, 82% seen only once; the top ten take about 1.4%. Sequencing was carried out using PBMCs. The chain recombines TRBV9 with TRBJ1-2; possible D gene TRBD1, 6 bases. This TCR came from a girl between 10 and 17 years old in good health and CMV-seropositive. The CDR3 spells CASSASPTGIRTF. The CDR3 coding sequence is TGTGCCAGCAGCGCCTCCCCCACAGGGATTCGCACCTTC.